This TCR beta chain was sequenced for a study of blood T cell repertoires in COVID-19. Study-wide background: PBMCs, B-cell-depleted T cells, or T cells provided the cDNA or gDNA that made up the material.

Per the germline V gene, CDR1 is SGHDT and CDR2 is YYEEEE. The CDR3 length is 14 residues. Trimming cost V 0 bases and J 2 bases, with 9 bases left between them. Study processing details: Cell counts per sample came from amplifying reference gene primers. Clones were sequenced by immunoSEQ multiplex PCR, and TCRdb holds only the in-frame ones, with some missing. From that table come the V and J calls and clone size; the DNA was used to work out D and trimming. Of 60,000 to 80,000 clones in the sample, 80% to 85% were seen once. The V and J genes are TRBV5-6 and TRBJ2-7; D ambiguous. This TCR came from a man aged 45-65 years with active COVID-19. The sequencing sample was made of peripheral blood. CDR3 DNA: TGTGCCAGCAGCTTGGCTCGTAACACCTACGAGCAGTACTTC. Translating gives CASSLARNTYEQYF.